One and the same sample provided the 25 T cell receptor beta chains below, sequenced in a study of OX40 agonist ivuxolimab in advanced cancers. Clones were read by immunoSEQ multiplex PCR, and TCRdb kept only the in-frame ones, dropping some. The table records 20,000 to 25,000 clones, 80% to 90% of them present only once. Sequenced material: CD4+ or CD8+ T cells sorted from blood, taken in a trial of the OX40 agonist ivuxolimab. These receptor sequences come from an adult with an advanced solid tumor such as melanoma, head and neck, liver or kidney cancer.

The chain joins TRBV15 to TRBJ2-7; 10 bases are shared with TRBD2. V lost 1 base to trimming and J lost 4 bases; unmatched junction nucleotides: 10. The germline V gene encodes CDR1 LNHNV and CDR2 YYDKDF (reference sequence). The CDR3 is 17 residues long. CDR3 sequence reads: CATSRVNSGRSMYEQYF. The CDR3 DNA reads TGTGCCACCAGCAGAGTTAATAGCGGGAGGAGTATGTACGAGCAGTACTTC.

This clone is judged medium-sized. V gene TRBV25-1 combines with J gene TRBJ2-5, with TRBD2 matching 7 bases. There are 13 residues in the CDR3. V trimming: 1 base; J trimming: 5 bases; junction bases outside the gene matches: 1. CDR1 and CDR2 from the germline V gene are MGHDK and SYGVNS. CDR3 nucleotides: TGTGCCAGCAGTGAATGGGGGGGGGAGACCCAGTACTTC. This sequence encodes CASSEWGGETQYF.

The V and J genes are TRBV6-6 and TRBJ2-3; D possibly uses TRBD1 or TRBD2 (6 bases each). Between the trimmed V and J ends, which lost 1 base and 1 base, there was a span of 12 bases. This CDR3 has 16 amino acids. CDR1 is MNHNY and CDR2 is SVGAGI in the germline V gene (reference sequence). CDR3 sequence: CASSYLGGAGTDTQYF. CDR3 bases: TGTGCCAGCAGTTACTTGGGGGGCGCGGGCACAGATACGCAGTATTTT.

The gene calls are TRBV7-3 and TRBJ2-5; 10 bases align to TRBD1. Looked up from germline, CDR1 is SGHTA and CDR2 is FQGTGA. V lost 5 bases, J lost 4 bases, and 7 bases stayed unmatched. The CDR3 contains 15 residues. The CDR3 spells CASSTTGGAGETQYF. CDR3 coding DNA: TGTGCCAGCAGCACGACAGGGGGCGCGGGAGAGACCCAGTACTTC.

This CDR3 reads CASSSRQTGELFF. CDR3 DNA: TGTGCCAGCAGCTCGCGACAGACCGGGGAGCTGTTTTTT. The chain joins TRBV9 to TRBJ2-2; a possible D gene is TRBD1 (5 bases). CDR3 length: 13 amino acids. The V end lost 4 bases, the J end lost 5 bases, and 9 bases lay between the germline ends. From germline, CDR1 is SGDLS and CDR2 YYNGEE.

The chain has TRBV6-5 and TRBJ2-1, with 7 bases aligning to TRBD1. This CDR3 is 14 amino acids long. The junction had 9 bases not matched to a gene; V was cut back by 5 bases and J by 8 bases. CDR1 and CDR2 from the germline V gene are MNHEY and SVGAGI. The DNA of the CDR3 is TGTGCCAGCAGTACCTACAGGGGAATCGATGAGCAGTTCTTC. Its translation: CASSTYRGIDEQFF.

The chain couples TRBV19 to TRBJ2-7; D not resolved. Looked up from germline, CDR1 is LNHDA and CDR2 is SQIVND (reference sequence). The CDR3 sequence is 15 residues long. Trimming removed 4 bases at V and 3 bases at J, with 16 bases between. CDR3 sequence: CASSSKGPLIYEQYF. CDR3 DNA: TGTGCCAGTAGTAGTAAGGGTCCCCTTATCTACGAGCAGTACTTC.

The chain combines TRBV11-1 with TRBJ1-1; no clear D. The ends were cut back, 3 bases at V and 4 bases at J, with 12 bases in the middle. The germline V gene encodes CDR1 SGHAT and CDR2 FQDESV (reference sequence). The CDR3 sequence is 14 residues long. In nucleotides, the CDR3 is TGTGCCAGCAGCTTGGTAGCTGGGGTCACTGAAGCTTTCTTT. This gives the protein CASSLVAGVTEAFF.

This clone is deemed large (0.1 to 1%). The CDR3 protein is CASSRTSEITGELFF. CDR3 DNA: TGTGCCAGCAGCAGGACTAGCGAGATCACCGGGGAGCTGTTTTTT. The V gene is TRBV5-6, the J gene TRBJ2-2; TRBD2 matches at 9 bases. Trimming removed 4 bases from V and 4 bases from J; junction bases left unmatched: 5. The germline gives CDR1 SGHDT, CDR2 YYEEEE. The length of the CDR3 is 15 residues.

The V gene is TRBV15, the J gene TRBJ1-6, with D possibly TRBD1 on 6 matching bases. The V gene lost 3 bases and the J gene lost 9 bases, with 15 bases spanning the gap. There are 15 residues in the CDR3. Germline CDR1 LNHNV, CDR2 YYDKDF (reference sequence). The CDR3 reads CATSSPGAVGSPLHF. Here the CDR3 DNA reads TGTGCCACCAGCAGCCCGGGGGCGGTTGGTTCACCCCTCCACTTT.

The chain has TRBV7-9 and TRBJ2-1, with 7 bases fitting TRBD2. From germline, CDR1 is SEHNR and CDR2 FQNEAQ (reference sequence). J was trimmed by 9 bases and V by 5 bases; bases with no gene match: 13. CDR3 length: 15 amino acids. The DNA of the CDR3 is TGTGCCAGCAGCCCTTGGGCACTAGCGATCGGTGAGCAGTTCTTC. This translates into CASSPWALAIGEQFF.

The V gene is TRBV25-1, the J gene TRBJ1-6; D is perhaps TRBD1 (5 bases). Trimming took off 6 bases at V and 5 bases at J, with 11 bases between the two ends. Germline loops: CDR1 MGHDK, CDR2 SYGVNS. This CDR3 spans 14 amino acids. This chain's CDR3 is CASSQGGNNSPLHF. The DNA for the CDR3 is TGTGCCAGCAGCCAGGGTGGGAATAATTCACCCCTCCACTTT.

The CDR3 DNA is TGCGCCAGCAGCCAAGCCCCAGGGGGCGGCAATCAGCCCCAGCATTTT. It specifies CASSQAPGGGNQPQHF. V usage is TRBV4-1 and J usage is TRBJ1-5; 8 nucleotides match TRBD1. The CDR3 loop spans 16 amino acids. Germline lookup yields CDR1 MGHRA and CDR2 YSYEKL. The ends lost 1 base at V and 2 bases at J; junction bases unmatched: 4.

The chain carries TRBV7-9 and TRBJ2-1; maybe TRBD2 (5 bases). In germline, CDR1 is SEHNR, CDR2 FQNEAQ (reference sequence). Trimming pared 1 base from V and 8 bases from J, leaving 12 bases between. The CDR3 has 14 amino acids. This chain's CDR3 is CASSLGVGGDEQFF. CDR3 nucleotide sequence: TGTGCCAGCAGCTTAGGGGTAGGAGGTGATGAGCAGTTCTTC.

J is TRBJ2-1 and V is TRBV30; TRBD1 agrees at 8 bases. The length of the CDR3 is 14 residues. The V and J ends lost 1 base and 5 bases, in that order; junction bases with no gene match: 4. Germline CDR1 reads GTSNPN; CDR2 reads SVGIG (reference sequence). The CDR3 region is CAWSEGTGHNEQFF. Written as DNA, the CDR3 is TGTGCCTGGAGTGAGGGGACAGGTCACAATGAGCAGTTCTTC.

The gene calls are TRBV13 and TRBJ2-3; 14 positions agree with TRBD2. Germline CDR1 is PRHDT and CDR2 is FYEKMQ (reference sequence). V shed 4 bases, J shed 10 bases, and the junction held 7 bases outside the gene matches. The CDR3 covers 15 residues. In DNA, the CDR3 is TGTGCCAGCAGCTCCGGGACTAGCGGGAGCCGACCGCAGTATTTT. Translated: CASSSGTSGSRPQYF. Full variable domain (rest looked up from reference TRBV13 and TRBJ2-3): AAGVIQSPRHLIKEKRETATLKCYPIPRHDTVYWYQQGPGQDPQFLISFYEKMQSDKGSIPDRFSAQQFSDYHSELNMSSLELGDSALYFCASSSGTSGSRPQYFGPGTRLTVL.

This clone is medium-sized within its sample. The chain combines TRBV30 with TRBJ2-1; D gene uncertain. The V end was cut by 0 bases, the J end by 7 bases, with 10 bases between. The germline CDR1 and CDR2 sequences are GTSNPN and SVGIG (reference sequence). The CDR3 runs 13 residues. The CDR3 spells CAWSVLGMNEQFF. The CDR3 region has the DNA TGTGCCTGGAGTGTGTTGGGAATGAATGAGCAGTTCTTC.

This chain's CDR3 is CASSLFVGVGTEAFF. The CDR3 DNA reads as TGTGCCAGCAGCTTATTCGTAGGGGTCGGAACTGAAGCTTTCTTT. The chain joins TRBV7-9 to TRBJ1-1; possible D gene TRBD1, 5 bases. V shed 2 bases and J shed 5 bases, with 15 bases lying between them. CDR3 size: 15 residues. CDR1 and CDR2 from the germline V gene are SEHNR and FQNEAQ (reference sequence).

J is TRBJ2-3 and V is TRBV19, with D hard to call. V lost 5 bases to trimming and J lost 1 base, with 13 bases between them. CDR3 size: 15 residues. Germline V CDR1 and CDR2: LNHDA, SQIVND (reference sequence). CDR3 nucleotide sequence: TGTGCCAGTAGTGCTGGGATCTCGGGCACAGATACGCAGTATTTT. This sequence encodes CASSAGISGTDTQYF.

This chain links TRBV4-2 with TRBJ2-5; 7 bases agree with TRBD1. CDR1 is LGHNA, CDR2 YNFKEQ, per germline. Trimming cost V 4 bases and J 5 bases; bases outside gene matches: 7. There are 14 residues in the CDR3. The CDR3 is CASSPGQHWETQYF. In nucleotides, the CDR3 is TGTGCCAGCAGCCCGGGACAGCATTGGGAGACCCAGTACTTC.

This chain joins TRBV19 and TRBJ2-7, with 8 nucleotides matching TRBD2. CDR1 is LNHDA, CDR2 SQIVND, per germline (reference sequence). This CDR3 has 13 amino acids. Trimming at V came to 5 bases and at J to 4 bases, leaving 4 bases not matched to a gene. The CDR3, as DNA: TGTGCCAGTAGTCCGGGACTAGATTACGAGCAGTACTTC. This codes for CASSPGLDYEQYF.

This chain connects TRBV27 to TRBJ2-2; D is ambiguous. Per the germline V gene, CDR1 is MNHEY and CDR2 is SMNVEV (reference sequence). The CDR3 is 16 residues long. Trimming cost V 5 bases and J 0 bases, with 13 bases left between them. Here the CDR3 DNA reads TGTGCCAGCAGTCCCCGTGGCGGAACGAACACCGGGGAGCTGTTTTTT. Amino acids: CASSPRGGTNTGELFF.

J is TRBJ1-5 and V is TRBV6-7; 9 bases are shared with TRBD1. TRBV6-7 is an ORF, and what it does is uncertain. V dropped 6 bases and J dropped 3; count of bases not matched to a gene: 6. This CDR3 has 15 amino acids. CDR3 DNA sequence: TGTGCCAGCAGCGTGGGACAGGGCGACAATCAGCCCCAGCATTTT. Translating gives CASSVGQGDNQPQHF.

The table lists this clone with a count of one. The genes are TRBV7-9 and TRBJ2-7, with D perhaps matching TRBD1 (6 bases). The V end was cut by 4 bases, the J end by 1 base, with 14 bases between. CDR1 is SEHNR, CDR2 FQNEAQ, per germline (reference sequence). The CDR3 length is 15 residues. CDR3 sequence: CASSSPGARSYEQYF. Written as DNA, the CDR3 is TGTGCCAGCAGCTCCCCAGGGGCGAGGTCCTACGAGCAGTACTTC.

The chain is built from TRBV10-3 and TRBJ1-5, with 9 bases identical to TRBD1. Germline lookup yields CDR1 ENHRY and CDR2 SYGVKD. The V gene end was trimmed by 6 bases and the J gene end by 6 bases; junction bases not matched to a gene: 9. The CDR3 covers 15 residues. CDR3 region: CAIRDDGQGSQPQHF. CDR3 nucleotide sequence: TGTGCCATCAGGGATGACGGACAGGGGAGTCAGCCCCAGCATTTT.